The rows below give T cell receptor beta chains drawn from one sample of a study of T cell responses to AZD1222 COVID-19 vaccine. Using immunoSEQ multiplex PCR, the repertoire was profiled, and TCRdb retains in-frame clones only, with some absent. Here the sample spans tens of thousands of clones, nearly 90% being singletons. The specimen comprised peripheral blood, sampled on day 0 of AZD1222 vaccination. Source of these receptors: an adult in good health. Both conserved end residues are part of each CDR3. D genes are given only for firm matches. Only some rows state a clone size, as once, few, many or a class for expanded clones.

J: TRBJ1-1; D: -; V: TRBV10-3; size: -; CDR3: CAISKGENTEAFF; DNA: TGTGCCATCAGTAAGGGGGAGAACACTGAAGCTTTCTTT
J: TRBJ1-1; D: -; V: TRBV11-2; size: -; CDR3: CASSSPEAFF; DNA: TGTGCCAGCAGCTCCCCTGAAGCTTTCTTT
J: TRBJ2-5; D: TRBD1; V: TRBV18; size: -; CDR3: CASSPGATGVQETQYF; DNA: TGTGCCAGCTCCCCAGGGGCGACAGGGGTCCAAGAGACCCAGTACTTC
J: TRBJ1-1; D: -; V: TRBV4-3; size: -; CDR3: CASSQGGGLNTEAFF; DNA: TGCGCCAGCAGCCAAGGGGGGGGATTGAACACTGAAGCTTTCTTT
J: TRBJ1-5; D: TRBD1; V: TRBV19; size: -; CDR3: CASTQQGRNNQPQHF; DNA: TGTGCCAGTACCCAACAGGGGAGGAACAATCAGCCCCAGCATTTT
J: TRBJ1-2; D: -; V: TRBV5-1; size: -; CDR3: CASSLNGGYGYTF; DNA: TGCGCCAGCAGCTTGAACGGGGGCTATGGCTACACCTTC
J: TRBJ1-4; D: -; V: TRBV30; size: -; CDR3: CAWSDLNEKLFF; DNA: TGTGCCTGGAGTGATTTGAATGAAAAACTGTTTTTT
J: TRBJ1-6; D: -; V: TRBV28; size: once; CDR3: CASSSTTVDNSPLHF; DNA: TGTGCCAGCAGTTCTACGACAGTAGATAATTCACCCCTCCACTTT
J: TRBJ1-2; D: -; V: TRBV6-2/TRBV6-3; size: -; CDR3: CASSDRKGGYTF; DNA: TGTGCCAGCAGCGATAGAAAGGGTGGCTACACCTTC
J: TRBJ1-3; D: -; V: TRBV7-9; size: -; CDR3: CASSLVAGGFRNTIYF; DNA: TGTGCCAGCAGCTTAGTAGCGGGGGGCTTCAGAAACACCATATATTTT
J: TRBJ1-1; D: -; V: TRBV27; size: -; CDR3: CASSLRENTEAFF; DNA: TGTGCCAGCAGTTTGCGGGAGAACACTGAAGCTTTCTTT
J: TRBJ2-7; D: TRBD1; V: TRBV27; size: -; CDR3: CASKIRTGLAYEQYF; DNA: TGTGCCAGCAAAATCCGGACAGGGTTGGCCTACGAGCAGTACTTC
J: TRBJ1-2; D: -; V: TRBV19; size: once; CDR3: CASSISGNPASGYTF; DNA: TGTGCCAGTAGTATAAGTGGAAACCCAGCGTCTGGCTACACCTTC
J: TRBJ2-4; D: TRBD1; V: TRBV5-6; size: -; CDR3: CASSAGQGATKNIQYF; DNA: TGTGCCAGCAGCGCCGGACAGGGGGCGACCAAAAACATTCAGTACTTC
J: TRBJ2-1; D: TRBD2; V: TRBV10-3; size: -; CDR3: CAIRPRAGGSYNEQFF; DNA: TGTGCCATCAGACCGAGAGCGGGGGGCTCCTACAATGAGCAGTTCTTC
J: TRBJ2-7; D: -; V: TRBV4-2; size: -; CDR3: CASSQDLGTRGEQYF; DNA: TGTGCCAGCAGCCAAGATTTAGGCACCAGGGGCGAGCAGTACTTC
J: TRBJ1-1; D: TRBD1; V: TRBV27; size: few; CDR3: CASSLSDPPGTDF; DNA: TGTGCCAGCAGCTTATCGGACCCCCCCGGGACAGACTTT
J: TRBJ2-3; D: TRBD2; V: TRBV2; size: -; CDR3: CASSERTSGGATDTQYF; DNA: TGTGCCAGCAGTGAACGGACTAGCGGGGGGGCCACAGATACGCAGTATTTT
J: TRBJ2-7; D: TRBD1; V: TRBV4-3; size: -; CDR3: CASSQELTGGPYEQYF; DNA: TGCGCCAGCAGCCAAGAGTTGACAGGGGGCCCCTACGAGCAGTACTTC
J: TRBJ2-3; D: -; V: TRBV7-3; size: -; CDR3: CASSLSPPSSHVFGTDTQYF; DNA: TGTGCCAGCAGCCTCTCCCCCCCTAGCTCCCATGTCTTTGGCACAGATACGCAGTATTTT
J: TRBJ1-5; D: -; V: TRBV9; size: -; CDR3: CASSLDGLNQPQHF; DNA: TGTGCCAGCAGCTTAGACGGGCTCAATCAGCCCCAGCATTTT
J: TRBJ1-6; D: TRBD1; V: TRBV7-2; size: -; CDR3: CASSARDSGNSPLHF; DNA: TGTGCCAGCAGCGCGAGGGACAGTGGGAATTCACCCCTCCACTTT
J: TRBJ2-1; D: -; V: TRBV24-1; size: -; CDR3: CATSDPTLEQFF; DNA: TGTGCCACCAGTGATCCGACATTGGAGCAGTTCTTC
J: TRBJ2-1; D: -; V: TRBV18; size: -; CDR3: CASSPPSLYNEQFF; DNA: TGTGCCAGCTCACCACCGTCTCTTTACAATGAGCAGTTCTTC
J: TRBJ2-3; D: TRBD1; V: TRBV5-6; size: -; CDR3: CASSNPGQGARFRSDTQYF; DNA: TGTGCCAGCTCCAATCCCGGACAGGGGGCGCGTTTTCGTTCGGATACGCAGTATTTT
J: TRBJ2-2; D: -; V: TRBV7-8; size: -; CDR3: CASSAGQNSPGELFF; DNA: TGTGCCAGCAGCGCGGGACAGAATTCTCCCGGGGAGCTGTTTTTT
J: TRBJ2-7; D: -; V: TRBV7-9; size: -; CDR3: CASSTDRSSYEQYF; DNA: TGTGCCAGCAGTACCGACAGGTCTTCCTACGAGCAGTACTTC
J: TRBJ2-5; D: TRBD1; V: TRBV5-1; size: -; CDR3: CASSHGQGQETQYF; DNA: TGCGCCAGCAGCCATGGACAGGGCCAAGAGACCCAGTACTTC
J: TRBJ2-7; D: -; V: TRBV5-6; size: -; CDR3: CASSRTSYEQYF; DNA: TGTGCCAGCAGCCGCACCTCCTACGAGCAGTACTTC
J: TRBJ2-7; D: TRBD2; V: TRBV14; size: -; CDR3: CASTSSGDYEQYF; DNA: TGTGCCAGCACCTCAAGCGGGGACTACGAGCAGTACTTC
J: TRBJ1-5; D: -; V: TRBV6-5; size: -; CDR3: CASSYSSSVRNQPQHF; DNA: TGTGCCAGCAGTTACTCGTCGTCAGTGCGCAATCAGCCCCAGCATTTT
J: TRBJ2-1; D: -; V: TRBV7-2; size: -; CDR3: CASSLSRGYNEQFF; DNA: TGTGCCAGCAGCTTATCCAGGGGATACAATGAGCAGTTCTTC
J: TRBJ2-7; D: -; V: TRBV7-2; size: -; CDR3: CASSSFDEQYF; DNA: TGTGCCAGCAGCTCATTTGACGAGCAGTACTTC
J: TRBJ1-2; D: -; V: TRBV4-3; size: -; CDR3: CASSQALGVDGYTF; DNA: TGCGCCAGCAGCCAAGCGCTCGGGGTAGATGGCTACACCTTC
J: TRBJ1-1; D: -; V: TRBV12-3/TRBV12-4; size: -; CDR3: CASSFGQNTEAFF; DNA: TGTGCCAGCAGTTTCGGGCAGAACACTGAAGCTTTCTTT
J: TRBJ2-2; D: -; V: TRBV14; size: -; CDR3: CASSHGGTATGELFF; DNA: TGTGCCAGCAGCCATGGAGGGACAGCCACCGGGGAGCTGTTTTTT
J: TRBJ1-1; D: -; V: TRBV7-6; size: -; CDR3: CASSLAGGRTGTEAFF; DNA: TGTGCCAGCAGCTTAGCGGGGGGACGGACGGGCACTGAAGCTTTCTTT
J: TRBJ1-2; D: -; V: TRBV5-1; size: -; CDR3: CASSLGGLSGGYTF; DNA: TGCGCCAGCAGCTTAGGAGGGTTAAGCGGTGGCTACACCTTC
J: TRBJ2-7; D: -; V: TRBV5-6; size: -; CDR3: CASSRGGQPYEQYF; DNA: TGTGCCAGCAGCCGGGGAGGTCAACCCTACGAGCAGTACTTC
J: TRBJ1-2; D: -; V: TRBV16; size: -; CDR3: CASSQSGTYGYTF; DNA: TGTGCCAGCAGCCAATCGGGAACCTATGGCTACACCTTC
J: TRBJ2-7; D: TRBD1; V: TRBV5-4; size: -; CDR3: CASSGDRVGPGEQYF; DNA: TGTGCCAGCAGCGGCGACAGGGTCGGGCCTGGCGAGCAGTACTTC
J: TRBJ2-7; D: TRBD1; V: TRBV4-1; size: -; CDR3: CASSQDRGTGVYGQYF; DNA: TGCGCCAGCAGCCAAGACCGCGGGACAGGAGTCTATGGGCAGTACTTC
J: TRBJ1-1; D: TRBD1; V: TRBV6-5; size: few; CDR3: CASSKQGLNTEAFF; DNA: TGTGCCAGCAGCAAACAGGGGTTGAACACTGAAGCTTTCTTT
J: TRBJ1-1; D: -; V: TRBV7-2; size: -; CDR3: CASSLNPGMNTEAFF; DNA: TGTGCCAGCAGCCTAAACCCGGGCATGAACACTGAAGCTTTCTTT
J: TRBJ1-6; D: -; V: TRBV19; size: -; CDR3: CASSITGLGYNSPLHF; DNA: TGTGCCAGTAGTATCACTGGCCTGGGGTATAATTCACCCCTCCACTTT
J: TRBJ1-5; D: TRBD1; V: TRBV2; size: -; CDR3: CASSGTGAGYQPQHF; DNA: TGTGCCAGCAGTGGAACAGGGGCAGGTTATCAGCCCCAGCATTTT
J: TRBJ2-2; D: -; V: TRBV19; size: -; CDR3: CASSMAQADTGELFF; DNA: TGTGCCAGTAGTATGGCACAGGCGGACACCGGGGAGCTGTTTTTT
J: TRBJ1-2; D: TRBD1; V: TRBV3-1/TRBV3-2; size: -; CDR3: CASSQGGQGYGYTF; DNA: TGTGCCAGCAGCCAAGGGGGACAGGGTTATGGCTACACCTTC
J: TRBJ1-3; D: -; V: TRBV27; size: -; CDR3: CASSPALSSGNTIYF; DNA: TGTGCCAGCAGCCCAGCTTTAAGCTCTGGAAACACCATATATTTT
J: TRBJ2-7; D: -; V: TRBV19; size: once; CDR3: CASSGTSGYEQYF; DNA: TGTGCCAGTAGTGGGACATCTGGGTACGAGCAGTACTTC
J: TRBJ2-7; D: -; V: TRBV18; size: -; CDR3: CASSPGGHEQYF; DNA: TGTGCCAGCTCACCGGGGGGCCACGAGCAGTACTTC
J: TRBJ2-1; D: -; V: TRBV5-1; size: -; CDR3: CASSSPGLRSYNEQFF; DNA: TGCGCCAGCAGCTCCCCGGGGTTGAGATCCTACAATGAGCAGTTCTTC
J: TRBJ2-1; D: TRBD1; V: TRBV7-6; size: -; CDR3: CASSLRTGMGEQFF; DNA: TGTGCCAGCAGCTTAAGGACAGGGATGGGCGAGCAGTTCTTC
J: TRBJ2-7; D: -; V: TRBV18; size: -; CDR3: CASSPSGTFSYEQYF; DNA: TGTGCCAGCTCACCCTCGGGGACCTTCTCCTACGAGCAGTACTTC
J: TRBJ2-1; D: TRBD2; V: TRBV5-4; size: -; CDR3: CASSLAGGANEQFF; DNA: TGTGCCAGCTCCCTAGCGGGGGGAGCCAATGAGCAGTTCTTC
J: TRBJ1-1; D: TRBD1; V: TRBV11-2; size: -; CDR3: CASSFPDRETEAFF; DNA: TGTGCCAGCAGCTTCCCGGACAGGGAAACTGAAGCTTTCTTT
J: TRBJ2-3; D: TRBD2; V: TRBV4-1; size: once; CDR3: CASSQEGAGGRNTQYF; DNA: TGCGCCAGCAGCCAAGAGGGGGCGGGGGGGAGAAATACGCAGTATTTT
J: TRBJ1-2; D: -; V: TRBV29-1; size: -; CDR3: CSVEAPGRDDYGYTF; DNA: TGCAGCGTTGAAGCCCCAGGACGGGACGACTATGGCTACACCTTC